This T cell receptor (beta chain) was identified during a study of blood T cell repertoires in COVID-19. Study at large: The United States, Italy and Spain were the sources of the acute and convalescent COVID-19 samples. PBMCs, B-cell-depleted T cells, or T cells were the source of the cDNA or gDNA that made up the material.

Clones were sequenced by immunoSEQ multiplex PCR, and TCRdb holds only the in-frame ones, with some missing. There are fewer than 150,000 clones in the sample; around 79% occur only once, and about a fifth lies in the top ten. The CDR3 totals 15 residues. Germline V gene data show CDR1 as MNHNS and CDR2 as SASEGT. The V gene lost 8 bases and the J gene lost 3 bases, with 19 bases spanning the gap. The sample consisted of peripheral blood. The receptor comes from a man older than 75 with acute or convalescent COVID-19. The chain recombines TRBV6-1 with TRBJ1-2; the D gene is possibly TRBD1 (5 bases). CDR3 bases: TGTGCCAGCGTGTCGGGGGGGGAGGGTGACTATGGCTACACCTTC. This translates into CASVSGGEGDYGYTF.